These 8 T cell receptor beta chains came from one sample sequenced in a study of shared clonotypes between healthy human individuals. TCRdb's table, derived via immunoSEQ multiplex PCR, lists solely in-frame clones and lacks some. The sample includes 1.5 million to 2.5 million clones, about 95% of them seen just once. Terminally differentiated effector memory CD45RA+ cells were excluded by CCR7 positive selection of CD45RO-negative cells. Sequencing was performed on naive CD8+ T cells sorted from blood. The receptors were gathered from a man aged 18 to 30 in good health.

The chain joins TRBV27 to TRBJ2-1; no clear D gene. This CDR3 region has 14 residues. Germline V gene data show CDR1 as MNHEY and CDR2 as SMNVEV (reference sequence). The V end was cut by 2 bases, the J end by 4 bases, with 9 bases between. The CDR3 loop reads CASSLMIGYNEQFF. The DNA of the CDR3 is TGTGCCAGCAGTTTAATGATTGGTTACAATGAGCAGTTCTTC.

This clone was detected only once. The chain links TRBV5-4 to TRBJ2-5; 9 bases are a match to TRBD2. Germline CDR1 and CDR2: SGHNT and YYREEE (reference sequence). This CDR3 spans 13 amino acids. J gave up 5 bases and V 4 bases, and 3 bases lay outside the gene matches. The CDR3 sequence is CASSMSGRETQYF. The CDR3 DNA reads TGTGCCAGCAGCATGAGCGGGAGGGAGACCCAGTACTTC.

The CDR3 protein is CASSVGGTDEQYF. The CDR3 coding sequence is TGTGCCAGCAGCGTAGGGGGGACCGACGAGCAGTACTTC. This chain uses TRBV9 with TRBJ2-7; possibly TRBD1 or TRBD2 for D (5 bases each). The germline V gene has CDR1 SGDLS and CDR2 YYNGEE. The CDR3 totals 13 residues. V lost 0 bases and J lost 5, with 9 bases in between. Full variable domain (outside the CDR3, taken from reference TRBV9 and TRBJ2-7): DSGVTQTPKHLITATGQRVTLRCSPRSGDLSVYWYQQSLDQGLQFLIQYYNGEERAKGNILERFSAQQFPDLHSELNLSSLELGDSALYFCASSVGGTDEQYFGPGTRLTVT.

This clone was seen once. The rearrangement uses TRBV4-1 and TRBJ2-7; D gene unclear. Germline CDR1 reads MGHRA; CDR2 reads YSYEKL. The ends were cut back, 0 bases at V and 1 base at J, with 13 bases in the middle. The CDR3 runs to 16 residues. For the CDR3, the DNA is TGCGCCAGCAGCCAAGAGGAAAAGCCTTTATCCTACGAGCAGTACTTC. Its translation: CASSQEEKPLSYEQYF.

The rearrangement uses TRBV27 and TRBJ2-5; D is possibly TRBD1 or TRBD2 (6 bases each). Germline V lookup: CDR1 MNHEY, CDR2 SMNVEV (reference sequence). The CDR3 consists of 15 residues. V was trimmed by 5 bases and J by 4 bases, leaving 17 bases between them. The CDR3: CASSPGQLEGETQYF. The CDR3 region has the DNA TGTGCCAGCAGTCCCGGACAGTTGGAGGGAGAGACCCAGTACTTC.

This sequence joins TRBV29-1 and TRBJ1-2; 8 bases are a match to TRBD1. Germline V gives CDR1 SQVTM, CDR2 ANQGSEA. CDR3 length: 14 residues. V was clipped by 5 bases and J by 4 bases; unmatched bases: 9. The DNA of the CDR3 is TGCAGCGTTTCCTCCGGGACAGGCCCCTATGGCTACACCTTC. Its protein product is CSVSSGTGPYGYTF.

The chain employs TRBV5-1 and TRBJ2-7, with 11 nucleotides matching TRBD1. J gave up 2 bases and V 3 bases, and 1 base lay outside the gene matches. Germline assignment: CDR1 SGHRS and CDR2 YFSETQ. This CDR3 contains 14 residues. The CDR3 DNA reads as TGCGCCAGCAGCTGGACAGGGGGCGCCTACGAGCAGTACTTC. Translation: CASSWTGGAYEQYF.

The chain carries TRBV13 and TRBJ2-3; unclear D gene. The CDR3 is made up of 13 amino acids. Trimming pared 3 bases from V and 1 base from J, leaving 5 bases between. CDR1 and CDR2 (germline): PRHDT, FYEKMQ (reference sequence). The CDR3, as DNA: TGTGCCAGCAGCTTCGAAGGCACAGATACGCAGTATTTT. The encoded protein is CASSFEGTDTQYF.